The T cell receptor (beta chain) described here comes from a study of blood T cell repertoires in COVID-19. Study overall: Sources were T cells, B-cell-depleted T cells, or PBMCs; the material itself was cDNA or gDNA.

Produced via immunoSEQ multiplex PCR; TCRdb's table is partial and in-frame only. The profile shows 40,000 to 45,000 clones, 70% to 90% of them singletons. The CDR3 contains 15 residues. Germline V gene sequence: CDR1 LNHDA, CDR2 SQIVND (reference sequence). The V end was cut by 6 bases, the J end by 3 bases, with 14 bases between. The rearrangement links TRBV19 to TRBJ2-2, with a tentative D call TRBD1 (5 bases). The sequenced sample consisted of peripheral blood. The source of this sequence is a man aged 60-69 years with acute or convalescent COVID-19. CDR3 in amino acids: CASSKGVFHTGELFF. CDR3 coding DNA: TGTGCCAGTAGCAAAGGGGTCTTCCACACCGGGGAGCTGTTTTTT.